These 24 T cell receptor beta chains originate from one sample sequenced in a study of blood T cell repertoires in COVID-19. Only in-frame clones appear in the TCRdb table, and some are missing; sequencing was by immunoSEQ multiplex PCR. In the table there are over 120,000 clones, 75% to 85% of which are singletons. The sample consisted of peripheral blood. All receptors derive from a woman of 80 years or more with active or convalescent COVID-19.

This clone was seen a few times. The chain uses TRBV5-1 and TRBJ1-2; 7 nucleotides line up with TRBD1. With V trimmed by 3 bases and J by 1 base, 6 bases remained unmatched. In germline, CDR1 is SGHRS, CDR2 YFSETQ. CDR3 length: 15 amino acids. CDR3 sequence (DNA): TGCGCCAGCAGCTCAACGACAGGGATTAACTATGGCTACACCTTC. Encoded protein: CASSSTTGINYGYTF.

The chain has TRBV7-2 and TRBJ2-7, with D perhaps TRBD1 (5 bases). Trimming took off 3 bases at V and 7 bases at J, with 16 bases between the two ends. CDR1 SGHTA and CDR2 FQGNSA come from the germline V gene. The CDR3 extends over 14 amino acids. The CDR3 DNA is TGTGCCAGCAGCTTGGGAACAGGTTACCGGGAGCAGTACTTC. This gives the protein CASSLGTGYREQYF.

The CDR3 DNA is TGTGCCAGTAGGCGCACTAGCGGCGCTACCGGGGAGCTGTTTTTT. Translated, it gives CASRRTSGATGELFF. The V gene is TRBV19, the J gene TRBJ2-2; TRBD2 matches 8 bases. The trim removed 6 bases at V and 5 bases at J, leaving 8 bases unmatched. The length of the CDR3 is 15 residues. Germline V CDR1 and CDR2: LNHDA, SQIVND (reference sequence).

This clone showed up just once. The J gene is TRBJ1-4, the V gene TRBV2; D perhaps matches TRBD1 (5 bases). The CDR3 runs 14 residues. The germline V gene encodes CDR1 SNHLY and CDR2 FYNNEI. Trimming took off 5 bases at V and 4 bases at J, with 11 bases between the two ends. CDR3 in amino acids: CASSKDSLNEKLFF. The CDR3 DNA reads TGTGCCAGCAGTAAAGACAGTCTTAATGAAAAACTGTTTTTT.

V is TRBV29-1 and J is TRBJ2-7; perhaps TRBD2 as D (5 bases). CDR1 SQVTM and CDR2 ANQGSEA come from the germline V gene. The CDR3 has 14 amino acids. V was trimmed by 5 bases and J by 7 bases, leaving 21 bases between them. CDR3: CSVKAGSGVGEQYF. The CDR3 DNA reads as TGCAGCGTTAAGGCGGGTAGTGGGGTCGGGGAGCAGTACTTC.

This clone occurred once. The rearrangement links TRBV10-2 to TRBJ2-3; TRBD2 aligns across 8 bases. CDR1 is WSHSY and CDR2 is SAAADI in the germline V gene. Losses at the gene ends were 5 bases for V and 0 bases for J; bases not matched to a gene: 1. The CDR3 length is 14 residues. The chain's CDR3 is CASSLAGSTDTQYF. The CDR3 coding sequence is TGCGCCAGCAGTCTAGCGGGTAGCACAGATACGCAGTATTTT.

The rearrangement joins TRBV5-4 to TRBJ1-5; D might be TRBD1 (5 bases). Germline values: CDR1 SGHNT, CDR2 YYREEE (reference sequence). V lost 4 bases, J lost 1 base, and 15 bases lay in between. The CDR3 has 16 amino acids. The DNA for the CDR3 is TGTGCCAGCAGCAAGGGCGGGACGGGCAGCAATCAGCCCCAGCATTTT. Encoded protein: CASSKGGTGSNQPQHF.

The V and J genes are TRBV2 and TRBJ1-2, with D tentatively TRBD1 (5 bases). Germline lookup yields CDR1 SNHLY and CDR2 FYNNEI. The V end was cut by 5 bases, the J end by 4 bases, with 23 bases between. The length of the CDR3 is 17 residues. This CDR3 reads CASSQPGLTARGYGYTF. As DNA, the CDR3 is TGTGCCAGCAGTCAACCCGGTCTGACAGCGAGAGGCTATGGCTACACCTTC.

This rearrangement joins TRBV19 to TRBJ1-1, with TRBD1 matching over 7 bases. This CDR3 has 15 amino acids. Losses at the gene ends were 5 bases for V and 1 base for J; bases not matched to a gene: 7. The germline V gene has CDR1 LNHDA and CDR2 SQIVND (reference sequence). In DNA form, the CDR3 reads TGTGCCAGTAGTGACTACAGGGGTACGAACACTGAAGCTTTCTTT. As protein: CASSDYRGTNTEAFF.

In this sample, this clone turned up once. The CDR3 protein is CASSPGTGGDTQYF. CDR3 in DNA: TGTGCCAGCAGCCCCGGGACAGGGGGAGATACGCAGTATTTT. The rearrangement links TRBV7-2 to TRBJ2-3; 11 bases are a match to TRBD1. The germline V gene encodes CDR1 SGHTA and CDR2 FQGNSA. V shed 5 bases and J 5 bases; nucleotides not matched to a gene: 3. This CDR3 is built from 14 residues. Full variable domain (outside the CDR3, taken from reference TRBV7-2 and TRBJ2-3): GAGVSQSPSNKVTEKGKDVELRCDPISGHTALYWYRQSLGQGLEFLIYFQGNSAPDKSGLPSDRFSAERTGGSVSTLTIQRTQQEDSAVYLCASSPGTGGDTQYFGPGTRLTVL.

V gene TRBV15 combines with J gene TRBJ2-3; 8 bases line up with TRBD2. V lost 5 bases to trimming and J lost 1 base; unmatched junction nucleotides: 5. Germline V gene lookup returns CDR1 LNHNV and CDR2 YYDKDF (reference sequence). The CDR3 contains 15 residues. Here the CDR3 DNA reads TGTGCCACCAGCGGTAGCGGGGTAGGCACAGATACGCAGTATTTT. It is translated as CATSGSGVGTDTQYF.

DNA for the CDR3: TGTGCCAGTACTAAGGACAGGAGCACAGATACGCAGTATTTT. It translates to CASTKDRSTDTQYF. This chain uses TRBV19 with TRBJ2-3, with 7 bases that match TRBD1. Germline CDR1 and CDR2: LNHDA and SQIVND (reference sequence). CDR3 length: 14 amino acids. With V trimmed by 7 bases and J by 0 bases, 4 bases remained unmatched.

The rearrangement joins TRBV2 to TRBJ1-5, with 9 nucleotides matching TRBD1. Germline V gene sequence: CDR1 SNHLY, CDR2 FYNNEI. With 4 bases clipped from V and 5 bases from J, the junction kept 0 bases outside the gene matches. This CDR3 comprises 13 residues. This CDR3 is CASSGTGDQPQHF. CDR3 nucleotide sequence: TGTGCCAGCAGTGGGACAGGGGATCAGCCCCAGCATTTT.

The chain carries TRBV3-1 (or the pseudogene TRBV3-2) and TRBJ2-2, with 9 nucleotides matching TRBD1. Germline V lookup: CDR1 LGHDT, CDR2 YNNKEL (reference sequence). This CDR3 contains 16 residues. The trim removed 6 bases at V and 0 bases at J, leaving 5 bases unmatched. The chain's CDR3 is CASRNRGRANTGELFF. The CDR3 DNA is TGTGCCAGCAGGAACAGGGGGCGGGCGAACACCGGGGAGCTGTTTTTT.

This clone occurred once. J is TRBJ1-4 and V is TRBV30; D possibly corresponds to TRBD1 (6 bases). CDR1 GTSNPN and CDR2 SVGIG come from the germline V gene (reference sequence). The CDR3 is 14 residues long. Deletions cut 5 bases from V and 4 bases from J, with 14 bases between. The CDR3 here is CAWWSGAYNEKLFF. CDR3 in DNA: TGTGCCTGGTGGTCAGGGGCGTATAATGAAAAACTGTTTTTT.

Concerning this clone itself: Other DNA sequences in the sample encode the same CDR3. This chain links TRBV20-1 with TRBJ1-3; D is ambiguous. The V gene's germline CDR1 is DFQATT and CDR2 SNEGSKA (reference sequence). The CDR3 is made up of 13 amino acids. V lost 3 bases and J lost 2, with 8 bases in between. The CDR3 nucleotides read TGCAGTGCTAGTGGGCTCGCTGGAAACACCATATATTTT. Translating gives CSASGLAGNTIYF.

The chain carries TRBV5-1 and TRBJ2-5; D is possibly TRBD1 (6 bases). This CDR3 region has 15 residues. Germline V lookup: CDR1 SGHRS, CDR2 YFSETQ. The V and J ends lost 1 base and 7 bases respectively, with 17 bases between them. The CDR3 DNA sequence: TGCGCCAGCAGCTTGAACCGGGAAGCCAGGGGGACCCAGTACTTC. Protein product: CASSLNREARGTQYF.

This clone occurred a few times. The V gene is TRBV7-9, the J gene TRBJ2-5, with 9 bases fitting TRBD1. There are 14 residues in the CDR3. Per the germline V gene, CDR1 is SEHNR and CDR2 is FQNEAQ (reference sequence). V shed 4 bases and J 4 bases; nucleotides not matched to a gene: 4. The CDR3 DNA follows: TGTGCCAGCAGCTATGGGACAGGGTCAGAGACCCAGTACTTC. Translating gives CASSYGTGSETQYF.

As to this clone: The same CDR3 also results from other DNA sequences found in this sample. The V gene is TRBV29-1, the J gene TRBJ2-2; perhaps TRBD2 as D (5 bases). The CDR3 has 12 residues. V lost 4 bases and J lost 4, with 7 bases in between. Germline loops: CDR1 SQVTM, CDR2 ANQGSEA. CDR3 sequence reads: CSVARGTGELFF. In DNA, the CDR3 is TGCAGCGTTGCCCGGGGCACCGGGGAGCTGTTTTTT.

The rearrangement joins TRBV28 to TRBJ1-2, with D possibly TRBD1 on 6 matching bases. The V end lost 8 bases, the J end lost 4 bases, and 17 bases lay between the germline ends. Germline values: CDR1 MDHEN, CDR2 SYDVKM. This CDR3 contains 14 residues. CDR3 amino acids: CASWVTGSAYGYTF. CDR3 sequence (DNA): TGTGCCAGCTGGGTGACAGGATCTGCCTATGGCTACACCTTC.

The sample holds a few counts of this clone. The chain has TRBV18 and TRBJ1-4, with D perhaps matching TRBD1 (6 bases). This CDR3 has 15 residues. The V and J ends lost 4 bases and 3 bases respectively, with 12 bases between them. Looked up from germline, CDR1 is KGHSH and CDR2 is LQKENI. CDR3 bases: TGTGCCAGCTCACGAACGACAGGACCTAATGAAAAACTGTTTTTT. Encoded protein: CASSRTTGPNEKLFF. The full variable domain, its missing parts supplied by reference TRBV18 and TRBJ1-4, is NAGVMQNPRHLVRRRGQEARLRCSPMKGHSHVYWYRQLPEEGLKFMVYLQKENIIDESGMPKERFSAEFPKEGPSILRIQQVVRGDSAAYFCASSRTTGPNEKLFFGSGTQLSVL.

This clone was picked up a small number of times. The chain joins TRBV6-5 to TRBJ1-1; D perhaps matches TRBD1 (6 bases). Germline assignment: CDR1 MNHEY and CDR2 SVGAGI. V was pared by 6 bases and J by 5 bases, with 19 bases between. The CDR3 is 15 amino acids. For the CDR3, the DNA is TGTGCCAGCAGCCCATTGGGGGGGCGGGTTACTGAAGCTTTCTTT. Encoded protein: CASSPLGGRVTEAFF.

The chain carries TRBV6-6 and TRBJ1-5, with a tentative D call TRBD1 (6 bases). The ends were cut back, 5 bases at V and 3 bases at J, with 14 bases in the middle. Germline V gene data show CDR1 as MNHNY and CDR2 as SVGAGI (reference sequence). The CDR3 totals 15 residues. The chain's CDR3 is CASSVGRGYNQPQHF. In DNA form, the CDR3 reads TGTGCCAGCAGTGTTGGCAGGGGCTACAATCAGCCCCAGCATTTT.

CDR3 DNA: TGCAGCGCCGACCTGGGACAGGGAAATGAAAAACTGTTTTTT. Translation gives CSADLGQGNEKLFF. This chain connects TRBV29-1 to TRBJ1-4, with 9 bases fitting TRBD1. The CDR3 is 14 residues long. Germline V gene lookup returns CDR1 SQVTM and CDR2 ANQGSEA. The V segment lost 7 bases and the J segment 5 bases; nucleotides outside the gene matches: 8.